The TCR beta chain under discussion was sequenced for a study of prognosis after radiotherapy for stage I lung cancer. Turning to the study itself: In about a dozen patients the tumors were adenocarcinoma, and in over five they were squamous cell carcinoma.

Study-level points and caveats: In patients receiving stereotactic body radiation therapy, unique TCR clone counts fell afterward, median roughly 10,000 versus 7,000.

Two rounds of multiplex PCR amplified TCR beta CDR3 from genomic DNA. During first-round PCR, primers specific to each TRBV and TRBJ gene were used. A single record per CDR3 protein comes from TCRdb applying MiXCR to the multiplex PCR reads. The sample includes approximately 28,000 distinct CDR3 sequences, about 42% of them seen just once. As to this clonotype: Its antigen is currently unknown.

In germline, CDR1 is LNHDA, CDR2 SQIVND (reference sequence). V dropped 5 bases and J dropped 3; count of bases not matched to a gene: 8. The CDR3 totals 16 residues. The rearrangement joins TRBV19 to TRBJ2-1; TRBD1 agrees at 9 bases. Source: PBMCs, taken before or after stereotactic body radiation therapy (not recorded which). The receptor comes from a donor aged 50 or older with non-small cell lung cancer. The CDR3 region has the DNA TGTGCCAGTAGTTTTCCACGGACAGGGGACTACAATGAGCAGTTCTTC. Protein product: CASSFPRTGDYNEQFF. Filled out from reference TRBV19 and TRBJ2-1, the complete variable domain reads DGGITQSPKYLFRKEGQNVTLSCEQNLNHDAMYWYRQDPGQGLRLIYYSQIVNDFQKGDIAEGYSVSREKKESFPLTVTSAQKNPTAFYLCASSFPRTGDYNEQFFGPGTRLTVL.